The 19 T cell receptor beta chains below were found in one sample sequenced in a study of T cell clonality in common variable immunodeficiency. Data came from immunoSEQ multiplex PCR; TCRdb stores just in-frame clones and leaves some out. The sample shows tens of thousands of clones, none of them appearing just once. Sequenced: peripheral blood mononuclear cells. These receptors were taken from a person aged 18-70 years in good health.

There are many counts of this clone. With the read ending 3 residues before the CDR3 end, the germline J gene is used to fill in that end. The rearrangement links TRBV7-3 to TRBJ2-2; either TRBD1 or TRBD2 may fit D (5 bases each). CDR3 size: 18 residues. Deletions cut 5 bases from V and 4 bases from J, with 23 bases between. Germline V gene lookup returns CDR1 SGHTA and CDR2 FQGTGA. CDR3 DNA, as far as it was read: TGTGCCAGCAGCCCTAATATGCCCGGAACAGGAGGCACCGGGGAG. It encodes CASSPNMPGTGGTGE. The CDR3 reads in full as CASSPNMPGTGGTGELFF.

This clone occurred many times. The CDR3 extends 3 residues past the end of the read, so its final part is completed from the germline J gene. This chain links TRBV3-1 (or the pseudogene TRBV3-2) with TRBJ2-1; 7 bases align to TRBD2. Germline trimming cut 1 base from V and 7 bases from J; bases unmatched to any gene: 7. CDR1 and CDR2 (germline): LGHDT, YNNKEL (reference sequence). The CDR3 totals 15 residues. The CDR3 bases that were read are TGTGCCAGCAGCCAAGTAGCGGGTGTTGGTAATGAG. It translates to CASSQVAGVGNE. The full CDR3 protein reads CASSQVAGVGNEQFF.

This clone was found many times. The sequence runs out 3 residues before the end of the CDR3; the remainder is reconstructed from the germline J gene. The chain combines TRBV5-6 with TRBJ1-2; TRBD1 is a possible D gene (5 bases). CDR1 and CDR2 (germline): SGHDT, YYEEEE. V lost 3 bases and J lost 2, with 11 bases in between. The CDR3 runs to 14 residues. CDR3 DNA, as far as it was read: TGTGCCAGCAGCTACGGCAGGGAAAACTATGGC. Translation: CASSYGRENYG. Given in full, the CDR3 is CASSYGRENYGYTF.

This clone was recorded at least ten times. The missing CDR3 end, 3 residues past where the read stops, is filled in from the germline J gene. This chain joins TRBV23-1 and TRBJ1-2; a possible D gene is TRBD1 (5 bases). TRBV23-1 is an ORF, and what it does is uncertain. The CDR3 runs to 12 residues. V was shortened by 3 bases and J by 4 bases, with 6 bases between the two germline ends. Partial CDR3 DNA: TGCGCCAGCAGTCAGGGGCTCTATGGC. Amino acid sequence: CASSQGLYG. The entire CDR3 sequence reads CASSQGLYGYTF.

This clone was observed many times. The read ends 3 residues early relative to the CDR3; the germline J gene fills the gap. V gene TRBV30 combines with J gene TRBJ2-3, with 9 bases that match TRBD1. Germline V gene data show CDR1 as GTSNPN and CDR2 as SVGIG (reference sequence). V was clipped by 2 bases and J by 1 base; unmatched bases: 4. The CDR3 runs 15 residues. The sequenced CDR3 bases are TGTGCCTGGAGTCCTCGACAGGGGGGCACAGATACG. Translating it yields CAWSPRQGGTDT. From start to end, the CDR3 is CAWSPRQGGTDTQYF.

This clone came up many times. The read gets to within 3 residues of the CDR3 end, and the germline J gene fills in the rest. J is TRBJ2-7 and V is TRBV28; a weak D match, TRBD2 (6 bases). V lost 4 bases to trimming and J lost 3 bases, with 10 bases between them. CDR1 and CDR2 from the germline V gene are MDHEN and SYDVKM. The CDR3 length is 13 residues. The CDR3 spells CASSYGGIYEQYF. The CDR3 DNA, read in part, is TGTGCCAGCAGTTACGGCGGGATCTACGAG.

This clone has a count of ten or more. Read coverage stops 3 residues before the CDR3 terminus; the germline J gene supplies the remainder. The V and J genes are TRBV20-1 and TRBJ2-1; TRBD2 matches 7 bases. The V and J ends lost 1 base and 7 bases, in that order; junction bases with no gene match: 10. The CDR3 runs 15 residues. Germline CDR1 reads DFQATT; CDR2 reads SNEGSKA (reference sequence). The CDR3 bases that were read are TGCAGTGCTAGAGCTGGAGCGGCGGGAGTAAATGAG. As protein: CSARAGAAGVNE. The entire CDR3 reads CSARAGAAGVNEQFF.

This clone was recorded at least ten times. Read sequence stops 3 residues before the CDR3 end, and the germline J gene provides the missing end. The chain links TRBV28 to TRBJ2-7; D is undetermined. The CDR3 loop spans 14 amino acids. Trimming took 2 bases from V and 2 from J, leaving 10 bases between them. The germline gives CDR1 MDHEN, CDR2 SYDVKM. The CDR3 here is CASSLVEPTYEQYF. The covered CDR3 bases are TGTGCCAGCAGTTTAGTTGAACCTACCTACGAG.

This clone was recorded many times. Read data end 3 residues before the CDR3 end; the end is taken from the germline J gene. This rearrangement joins TRBV30 to TRBJ2-1; TRBD1 is a possible D gene (6 bases). The germline V gene has CDR1 GTSNPN and CDR2 SVGIG (reference sequence). The CDR3 is 12 residues long. V shed 0 bases and J shed 9 bases, with 9 bases lying between them. The CDR3 region is CAWSVLGGEQFF. The sequenced part of the CDR3 DNA is TGTGCCTGGAGTGTATTAGGGGGTGAG.

This clone was found many times. The read finishes 3 residues shy of the CDR3 end, and the germline J gene is used to complete it. The genes are TRBV6-1 and TRBJ1-1, with D unclear. Germline assignment: CDR1 MNHNS and CDR2 SASEGT. The CDR3 consists of 13 residues. Trimming took off 4 bases at V and 1 base at J, with 7 bases between the two ends. This CDR3 reads CASSVRSNTEAFF. The CDR3 bases that were read are TGTGCCAGCAGTGTACGGTCGAACACTGAA.

This clone was seen ten or more times. The sequence runs out 3 residues before the end of the CDR3; the remainder is reconstructed from the germline J gene. V gene TRBV19 combines with J gene TRBJ2-7, with 8 nucleotides matching TRBD2. This CDR3 region has 16 residues. V lost 5 bases to trimming and J lost 6 bases; unmatched junction nucleotides: 15. Germline assignment: CDR1 LNHDA and CDR2 SQIVND (reference sequence). The DNA read from the CDR3 is TGTGCCAGTAGTTTCGATATCGGACTAGCTTCACCCGAG. The encoded protein is CASSFDIGLASPE. The entire CDR3 reads CASSFDIGLASPEQYF.

This clone was counted only a few times. The read halts 3 residues ahead of the CDR3 end, with the missing end drawn from the germline J gene. This CDR3 is also generated by other DNA sequences in the sample. V gene TRBV20-1 combines with J gene TRBJ2-7; weak D call: TRBD1 (5 bases). The V gene's germline CDR1 is DFQATT and CDR2 SNEGSKA (reference sequence). This CDR3 spans 16 amino acids. CDR3 region: CSAPRGRAEWSYEQYF. CDR3 DNA (partial): TGCAGCGCTCCCCGAGGCAGGGCGGAATGGTCCTACGAG.

Ten or more counts support this clone. The read finishes 3 residues shy of the CDR3 end, and the germline J gene is used to complete it. The gene calls are TRBV6-4 and TRBJ2-7; 9 positions match TRBD1. Germline V gene lookup returns CDR1 MRHNA and CDR2 SNTAGT. The trim removed 0 bases at V and 6 bases at J, leaving 0 bases unmatched. The CDR3 extends over 13 amino acids. The sequenced part of the CDR3 DNA is TGTGCCAGCAGTGACTCGGACAGGGGCGAG. Its protein is CASSDSDRGE. The full CDR3 sequence reads CASSDSDRGEQYF.

To note about this clone: The germline gene is not matched at one end of the junction; a read error may be the cause. Read sequence stops 3 residues before the CDR3 end, and the germline J gene provides the missing end. Other DNA sequences in the sample encode the same CDR3. The chain employs TRBV30 and TRBJ1-3; no firm D call. Germline CDR1 is GTSNPN and CDR2 is SVGIG (reference sequence). CDR3 size: 12 residues. Here the CDR3 reads CAWTYSGDTIYF. The covered CDR3 bases are TGTGCCTGGACCTACTCAGGAGACACA.

In this sample, this clone turned up many times. The read terminates 3 residues before the CDR3 end, so the remaining end is supplied by the germline J gene. This sequence joins TRBV18 and TRBJ2-4; D may be TRBD2 (5 bases). The CDR3 is 16 amino acids. CDR1 is KGHSH, CDR2 LQKENI, per germline. V was shortened by 2 bases and J by 5 bases, with 16 bases between the two germline ends. This CDR3 reads CASSPGGRSGQNIQYF. The sequenced CDR3 bases are TGTGCCAGCTCACCAGGAGGAAGGAGTGGGCAAAACATT.

This clone was recorded at least ten times. Coverage ceases 3 residues before the CDR3 finishes, and the germline J gene fills in the end. This chain links TRBV30 with TRBJ1-2, with 10 positions matching TRBD1. The CDR3 length is 13 residues. Germline values: CDR1 GTSNPN, CDR2 SVGIG (reference sequence). The sequenced CDR3 bases are TGTGCCTGGAGTCCCGGGACAGGGGTCGGC. Protein product: CAWSPGTGVG. The CDR3, in full, reads CAWSPGTGVGYTF.

This clone was seen repeatedly, ten times or more. Read coverage stops 3 residues before the CDR3 terminus; the germline J gene supplies the remainder. This chain links TRBV18 with TRBJ1-1; TRBD1 might be the D (6 bases). CDR3 length: 15 residues. Trimming took off 4 bases at V and 2 bases at J, with 14 bases between the two ends. The V gene's germline CDR1 is KGHSH and CDR2 LQKENI. The CDR3 region is CASSLETGVNTEAFF. CDR3 DNA (partial): TGTGCCAGCTCACTAGAGACAGGCGTAAACACTGAA.

There are many counts of this clone. From the germline J gene comes the end of the CDR3, since the read stops 3 residues before it. The gene calls are TRBV5-5 and TRBJ1-5; 7 bases map to TRBD1. The J segment lost 8 bases and the V segment lost 0 bases, leaving 8 bases of the junction unmatched. This CDR3 is 15 amino acids long. The germline CDR1 and CDR2 sequences are SGHKS and YYEKEE (reference sequence). The covered CDR3 bases are TGTGCCAGCAGCTTGGGGGACAGAGCCGTTGAGCCC. This codes for CASSLGDRAVEP. The entire CDR3 reads CASSLGDRAVEPQHF.

This clone was counted many times. The DNA ends 3 residues before the CDR3 does, and the rest of the CDR3 is filled in from the germline J gene. The chain has TRBV19 and TRBJ1-2; 7 bases agree with TRBD1. J was trimmed by 1 base and V by 5 bases; bases with no gene match: 10. The CDR3 extends over 16 amino acids. In germline, CDR1 is LNHDA, CDR2 SQIVND (reference sequence). The covered CDR3 bases are TGTGCCAGTAGTGCATCCGGGACAGATAGTAACTATGGC. Encoded protein: CASSASGTDSNYG. Given in full, the CDR3 is CASSASGTDSNYGYTF.